Below, 32 T cell receptor beta chains from the same sample are listed, as sequenced in a study of blood T cell repertoires in COVID-19. TCRdb keeps only in-frame clones here, not all; method: immunoSEQ multiplex PCR. The sample has roughly 25,000 clones; around 90% are singletons. The sequenced sample consisted of peripheral blood. These receptors originate from a man aged 65-85 years with acute or convalescent COVID-19.

The genes are TRBV6-5 and TRBJ1-5; D not certain. From germline, CDR1 is MNHEY and CDR2 SVGAGI. This CDR3 is built from 11 residues. The ends were cut back, 5 bases at V and 5 bases at J, with 4 bases in the middle. The CDR3 coding sequence is TGTGCCAGCAGTACTCATCAGCCCCAGCATTTT. Translating gives CASSTHQPQHF.

This chain connects TRBV9 to TRBJ2-5; D ambiguous. The CDR3 contains 11 residues. From germline, CDR1 is SGDLS and CDR2 YYNGEE. V was cut by 4 bases and J by 10 bases, with 11 bases left in between. The CDR3 here is CASSPGRGQYF. In DNA, the CDR3 is TGTGCCAGCAGCCCCGGTAGAGGCCAGTACTTC.

The rearrangement joins TRBV7-8 to TRBJ2-1; a weak D match, TRBD1 (5 bases). There are 14 residues in the CDR3. Germline CDR1 is SGHVS and CDR2 is FQNEAQ. V gave up 5 bases and J gave up 3 bases, with 11 bases separating them. In nucleotides, the CDR3 is TGTGCCAGCAGCACAGGCCAAAACTACAATGAGCAGTTCTTC. Amino acids: CASSTGQNYNEQFF.

This chain links TRBV6-4 with TRBJ2-1; TRBD2 agrees at 11 bases. The CDR3 consists of 15 residues. Germline V gene data show CDR1 as MRHNA and CDR2 as SNTAGT. Trimming at V came to 7 bases and at J to 2 bases, leaving 4 bases not matched to a gene. The chain's CDR3 is CASKLTSGAYNEQFF. DNA of the CDR3: TGTGCCAGCAAGCTGACTAGCGGGGCCTACAATGAGCAGTTCTTC.

The genes are TRBV27 and TRBJ2-2; D is possibly TRBD2 (5 bases). In germline, CDR1 is MNHEY, CDR2 SMNVEV (reference sequence). The CDR3 loop spans 13 amino acids. The V gene lost 5 bases and the J gene lost 4 bases, with 8 bases spanning the gap. The CDR3 region has the DNA TGTGCCAGCAGTGAAGAGGGCACCGGGGAGCTGTTTTTT. As protein: CASSEEGTGELFF.

The rearrangement links TRBV19 to TRBJ1-5; tentative D call: TRBD1 (6 bases). The ends were cut back, 7 bases at V and 6 bases at J, with 16 bases in the middle. Looked up from germline, CDR1 is LNHDA and CDR2 is SQIVND (reference sequence). This CDR3 contains 14 residues. The CDR3 reads CASTFRGDGQPQHF. CDR3 nucleotide sequence: TGTGCCAGTACCTTCAGGGGCGACGGTCAGCCCCAGCATTTT.

The chain links TRBV7-2 to TRBJ2-2; a weak D match, TRBD1 (6 bases). Per the germline V gene, CDR1 is SGHTA and CDR2 is FQGNSA. V was clipped by 5 bases and J by 4 bases, with 14 bases between them. The CDR3 spans 15 residues. The CDR3 bases are TGTGCCAGCAGCCCTTCTCTGACAGGCACCGGGGAGCTGTTTTTT. Protein: CASSPSLTGTGELFF.

The genes are TRBV2 and TRBJ2-7, with TRBD1 matching 7 bases. Per germline, CDR1 SNHLY and CDR2 FYNNEI. The CDR3 has 14 amino acids. The trim removed 8 bases at V and 6 bases at J, leaving 13 bases unmatched. CDR3 DNA sequence: TGTGCCAGCCATCTCACAGGGGTGGTGGGCGAGCAGTACTTC. Amino acids: CASHLTGVVGEQYF.

The J gene is TRBJ2-5, the V gene TRBV5-1; 7 nucleotides agree with TRBD2. V shed 3 bases and J 2 bases; nucleotides not matched to a gene: 4. The CDR3 runs 14 residues. Germline V gene lookup returns CDR1 SGHRS and CDR2 YFSETQ. In DNA form, the CDR3 reads TGCGCCAGCAGCTCCGGGGGAGGGCAAGAGACCCAGTACTTC. This sequence encodes CASSSGGGQETQYF.

The chain employs TRBV3-1 (or the pseudogene TRBV3-2) and TRBJ2-1; D call uncertain. The V end was cut by 4 bases, the J end by 2 bases, with 12 bases between. CDR1 and CDR2 (germline): LGHDT, YNNKEL (reference sequence). The CDR3 consists of 15 residues. The DNA of the CDR3 is TGTGCCAGCAGCCCCAAGGTCCAGGCCTACAATGAGCAGTTCTTC. Protein sequence: CASSPKVQAYNEQFF.

This rearrangement joins TRBV16 to TRBJ1-2, with 10 bases aligning to TRBD1. The CDR3 spans 15 residues. CDR1 and CDR2 from the germline V gene are KGHSY and FQNENV. V lost 4 bases and J lost 6; bases outside the gene matches: 8. The CDR3 nucleotides are TGTGCCAGCAGCCCCGGGACAGGGGTTTCCCATGGCTACACCTTC. Its translation: CASSPGTGVSHGYTF.

This clone was counted once. The chain employs TRBV7-2 and TRBJ1-5; 8 bases map to TRBD1. The length of the CDR3 is 16 residues. The V segment lost 1 base and the J segment 2 bases; nucleotides outside the gene matches: 4. Per germline, CDR1 SGHTA and CDR2 FQGNSA. The CDR3 DNA reads TGTGCCAGCAGCTTAGTCTTACAGGGGGGCAATCAGCCCCAGCATTTT. Residues: CASSLVLQGGNQPQHF.

This CDR3 reads CASSLMGGRDSPLHF. CDR3 sequence (DNA): TGTGCCAGCAGCTTAATGGGGGGTAGGGATTCACCCCTCCACTTT. V is TRBV7-9 and J is TRBJ1-6; D is possibly TRBD1 (5 bases). V gave up 2 bases and J gave up 8 bases, with 13 bases separating them. Germline-derived CDR1 and CDR2 are SEHNR and FQNEAQ (reference sequence). The CDR3 runs 15 residues. Full variable domain (outside the CDR3, taken from reference TRBV7-9 and TRBJ1-6): DTGVSQNPRHKITKRGQNVTFRCDPISEHNRLYWYRQTLGQGPEFLTYFQNEAQLEKSRLLSDRFSAERPKGSFSTLEIQRTEQGDSAMYLCASSLMGGRDSPLHFGNGTRLTVT.

This chain connects TRBV2 to TRBJ1-4; possibly TRBD1 for D (6 bases). The V and J ends lost 5 bases and 8 bases respectively, with 12 bases between them. Germline CDR1 SNHLY, CDR2 FYNNEI. The CDR3 loop spans 13 amino acids. CDR3 residues: CASSIPQGEKLFF. CDR3 coding DNA: TGTGCCAGCAGTATCCCCCAGGGGGAAAAACTGTTTTTT.

This chain joins TRBV6-2 or TRBV6-3 and TRBJ1-1; 7 bases match TRBD1. Germline lookup yields CDR1 MNHEY and CDR2 SVGEGT. The CDR3 loop spans 14 amino acids. Unmatched junction bases numbered 6, after V lost 5 bases and J lost 3 bases. The CDR3 sequence: CASSTQGWDTEAFF. The CDR3 region has the DNA TGTGCCAGCAGTACACAGGGGTGGGACACTGAAGCTTTCTTT.

The rearrangement links TRBV24-1 to TRBJ2-3; D perhaps matches TRBD2 (5 bases). Trimming left V 4 bases short and J 0 bases short, with 19 bases between. The length of the CDR3 is 18 residues. The germline V gene encodes CDR1 KGHDR and CDR2 SFDVKD. The CDR3 DNA is TGTGCCACCAGTGAGTCGGGATCACCCTTAACTAGCACAGATACGCAGTATTTT. It specifies CATSESGSPLTSTDTQYF.

This chain links TRBV11-1 with TRBJ1-6, with a possible D match to TRBD1 (5 bases). Germline V gene lookup returns CDR1 SGHAT and CDR2 FQDESV (reference sequence). The V and J ends lost 5 bases and 6 bases respectively, with 14 bases between them. This CDR3 region has 15 residues. The CDR3 region is CASSRGQSSNSPLHF. The CDR3 nucleotides read TGTGCCAGCAGCAGGGGTCAAAGCTCTAATTCACCCCTCCACTTT.

The chain carries TRBV5-4 and TRBJ2-1; TRBD2 aligns across 7 bases. CDR1 is SGHNT, CDR2 YYREEE, per germline (reference sequence). J was trimmed by 5 bases and V by 0 bases; bases with no gene match: 11. The CDR3 extends over 17 amino acids. CDR3 sequence (DNA): TGTGCCAGCAGCTTGGAGCCCGGGAGGCGCGAGAACAATGAGCAGTTCTTC. It is translated as CASSLEPGRRENNEQFF.

The chain recombines TRBV7-9 with TRBJ1-1, with D perhaps TRBD1 (5 bases). V was cut by 1 base and J by 5 bases, with 11 bases left in between. Looked up from germline, CDR1 is SEHNR and CDR2 is FQNEAQ (reference sequence). The CDR3 runs 14 residues. The CDR3 DNA is TGTGCCAGCAGCTTAGTGCAGGGCCAAACTGAAGCTTTCTTT. Its translation is CASSLVQGQTEAFF.

V usage is TRBV10-3 and J usage is TRBJ1-1; tentatively, D is TRBD1 (5 bases). This CDR3 spans 14 amino acids. Trimming left V 3 bases short and J 0 bases short, with 8 bases between. Germline V lookup: CDR1 ENHRY, CDR2 SYGVKD. The CDR3 region is CAISDQGMNTEAFF. DNA of the CDR3: TGTGCCATCAGTGACCAGGGAATGAACACTGAAGCTTTCTTT.

The V and J genes are TRBV12-3 or TRBV12-4 and TRBJ1-1, with TRBD1 as a possible D gene (5 bases). This CDR3 spans 13 amino acids. Trimming removed 3 bases from V and 7 bases from J, with 12 bases in between. This chain's CDR3 is CASSFQMQGEAFF. CDR3 coding DNA: TGTGCCAGCAGTTTCCAGATGCAGGGTGAAGCTTTCTTT.

The CDR3 is CASSQTGTGSGNTIYF. DNA of the CDR3: TGCGCCAGCAGCCAAACCGGGACAGGGAGTGGAAACACCATATATTTT. V gene TRBV4-1 combines with J gene TRBJ1-3, with TRBD1 identical over 9 bases. Germline assignment: CDR1 MGHRA and CDR2 YSYEKL. The length of the CDR3 is 16 residues. V lost 2 bases and J lost 3; bases outside the gene matches: 5.

The rearrangement joins TRBV27 to TRBJ1-5; tentative D call: TRBD1 (6 bases). Trimming cost V 2 bases and J 3 bases, with 8 bases left between them. The CDR3 has 14 amino acids. Germline CDR1 is MNHEY and CDR2 is SMNVEV (reference sequence). In DNA, the CDR3 is TGTGCCAGCAGTTTAAGGGACACCAATCAGCCCCAGCATTTT. This sequence encodes CASSLRDTNQPQHF.

This clone was counted a single time. The chain is built from TRBV27 and TRBJ1-4; TRBD1 agrees at 8 bases. V dropped 5 bases and J dropped 8; count of bases not matched to a gene: 10. The germline V gene encodes CDR1 MNHEY and CDR2 SMNVEV (reference sequence). This CDR3 has 15 residues. In nucleotides, the CDR3 is TGTGCCAGCAGTCAGAGACAGGGGCGAGGAGAAAAACTGTTTTTT. This codes for CASSQRQGRGEKLFF. The full variable domain, its missing parts supplied by reference TRBV27 and TRBJ1-4, is EAQVTQNPRYLITVTGKKLTVTCSQNMNHEYMSWYRQDPGLGLRQIYYSMNVEVTDKGDVPEGYKVSRKEKRNFPLILESPSPNQTSLYFCASSQRQGRGEKLFFGSGTQLSVL.

This clone was seen only once. The chain uses TRBV7-2 and TRBJ2-5, with D perhaps matching TRBD1 (6 bases). This CDR3 contains 15 residues. Germline assignment: CDR1 SGHTA and CDR2 FQGNSA. V was clipped by 6 bases and J by 2 bases, with 16 bases between them. CDR3 DNA sequence: TGTGCCAGCAGAGATCAGGGTAGGGGGCAAGAGACCCAGTACTTC. Translated: CASRDQGRGQETQYF.

V and J are TRBV11-2 and TRBJ2-7, with D uncertain. The length of the CDR3 is 12 residues. Germline V gives CDR1 SGHAT, CDR2 FQNNGV. Trimming took off 2 bases at V and 4 bases at J, with 6 bases between the two ends. In DNA form, the CDR3 reads TGTGCCAGCAGCTTAACCCGGTACGAGCAGTACTTC. Its translation is CASSLTRYEQYF.

V and J are TRBV10-3 and TRBJ2-2; TRBD2 aligns across 16 bases. The CDR3 length is 19 residues. Germline assignment: CDR1 ENHRY and CDR2 SYGVKD. After removal of 0 bases from V and 4 bases from J, the junction contained 5 bases not matched to a gene. CDR3 DNA: TGTGCCATCAGTGAGTCGGGACTAGCGGGAGGGCCCGTCACCGGGGAGCTGTTTTTT. Its protein product is CAISESGLAGGPVTGELFF.

This clone was counted only a few times. The genes are TRBV2 and TRBJ2-2, with no clear D. There are 11 residues in the CDR3. Germline V CDR1 and CDR2: SNHLY, FYNNEI. The V end was cut by 6 bases, the J end by 8 bases, with 7 bases between. Here the CDR3 reads CASRYSGELFF. As DNA, the CDR3 is TGTGCCAGCAGGTACTCGGGGGAGCTGTTTTTT. Drawing the rest from reference TRBV2 and TRBJ2-2, the complete variable domain is EPEVTQTPSHQVTQMGQEVILRCVPISNHLYFYWYRQILGQKVEFLVSFYNNEISEKSEIFDDQFSVERPDGSNFTLKIRSTKLEDSAMYFCASRYSGELFFGEGSRLTVL.

The chain has TRBV10-3 and TRBJ2-7, with D perhaps matching TRBD1 (5 bases). The CDR3 covers 13 residues. Germline V gene lookup returns CDR1 ENHRY and CDR2 SYGVKD. V lost 6 bases, J lost 3 bases, and 12 bases lay in between. This CDR3 is CAIRTEAIYEQYF. The CDR3 coding sequence is TGTGCCATCAGGACAGAGGCTATCTACGAGCAGTACTTC.

This clone was counted a few times. The genes are TRBV19 and TRBJ2-7; 8 positions match TRBD1. This CDR3 has 14 residues. Germline V gene lookup returns CDR1 LNHDA and CDR2 SQIVND (reference sequence). V dropped 5 bases and J dropped 3; count of bases not matched to a gene: 6. The CDR3 nucleotides are TGTGCCAGTAGTTCGGCAGGGGGCGGCTACGAGCAGTACTTC. This encodes CASSSAGGGYEQYF. Filled out from reference TRBV19 and TRBJ2-7, the complete variable domain reads DGGITQSPKYLFRKEGQNVTLSCEQNLNHDAMYWYRQDPGQGLRLIYYSQIVNDFQKGDIAEGYSVSREKKESFPLTVTSAQKNPTAFYLCASSSAGGGYEQYFGPGTRLTVT.

This clone was detected only once. The genes are TRBV16 and TRBJ2-7; D might be TRBD1 (6 bases). The V and J ends lost 0 bases and 5 bases respectively, with 11 bases between them. The CDR3 has 14 amino acids. Germline loops: CDR1 KGHSY, CDR2 FQNENV. This CDR3 reads CASSQSRGTDEQYF. The DNA of the CDR3 is TGTGCCAGCAGCCAATCGAGGGGGACCGACGAGCAGTACTTC.

This rearrangement joins TRBV7-3 to TRBJ2-2; maybe TRBD2 (6 bases). The germline V and J ends were trimmed by 4 bases and 1 base, with 13 bases remaining between them. The CDR3 contains 16 residues. The germline gives CDR1 SGHTA, CDR2 FQGTGA. CDR3 sequence reads: CASSSQGGKNTGELFF. In DNA form, the CDR3 reads TGTGCCAGCAGCTCCCAGGGCGGGAAGAACACCGGGGAGCTGTTTTTT.